These 8 T cell receptor beta chains came from one sample sequenced in a study of T cells in localized non-small cell lung cancer. TCRdb's table, derived via immunoSEQ multiplex PCR, lists solely in-frame clones and lacks some. The table has 10,000 to 13,000 clones, 60% to 75% seen once. This sample comprised peripheral blood, obtained before any cancer treatment. The origin of the receptors is a male donor older than 55 with stage I lung adenocarcinoma.

This chain uses TRBV7-8 with TRBJ2-5; 7 bases align to TRBD1. V was pared by 3 bases and J by 3 bases, with 4 bases of the junction left unmatched. The CDR3 has 14 amino acids. CDR1 is SGHVS, CDR2 FQNEAQ, per germline. CDR3 coding DNA: TGTGCCAGCAGCTTCGGGACAGCCAAAGAGACCCAGTACTTC. It yields the protein CASSFGTAKETQYF.

V usage is TRBV7-8 and J usage is TRBJ2-2; D not resolved. The CDR3 contains 14 residues. The V end lost 3 bases, the J end lost 5 bases, and 10 bases lay between the germline ends. Germline V gene sequence: CDR1 SGHVS, CDR2 FQNEAQ. The CDR3 nucleotides are TGTGCCAGCAGCTTCGCGCGGTTAACCGGGGAGCTGTTTTTT. Translation gives CASSFARLTGELFF.

CDR3 coding DNA: TGTGCCAGCAGCGTAGCTTCGACGGGGGGGAAACTGTTTTTT. This encodes CASSVASTGGKLFF. The chain has TRBV9 and TRBJ1-4, with a possible D match to TRBD1 (5 bases). The CDR3 runs 14 residues. Germline values: CDR1 SGDLS, CDR2 YYNGEE. V was trimmed by 0 bases and J by 11 bases, leaving 14 bases between them.

CDR3 in DNA: TGTGCCAGCAGCCATAGCGGGGGGGCGGCTTACGAGCAGTACTTC. Residues: CASSHSGGAAYEQYF. The chain is built from TRBV5-4 and TRBJ2-7; 11 bases map to TRBD2. J was trimmed by 4 bases and V by 4 bases; bases with no gene match: 7. The CDR3 is 15 residues long. From germline, CDR1 is SGHNT and CDR2 YYREEE (reference sequence).

This clone is a singleton in its sample. The gene calls are TRBV13 and TRBJ2-7; D might be TRBD1 or TRBD2, each matching 5 bases. Germline CDR1 and CDR2: PRHDT and FYEKMQ (reference sequence). Trimming took off 0 bases at V and 2 bases at J, with 8 bases between the two ends. This CDR3 comprises 14 residues. CDR3 residues: CASSLGGPPYEQYF. CDR3 nucleotide sequence: TGTGCCAGCAGCTTAGGGGGACCCCCCTACGAGCAGTACTTC.

CDR3 region: CASSGGQGPYEQYF. CDR3 DNA sequence: TGTGCCAGCAGCGGGGGACAGGGCCCCTACGAGCAGTACTTC. This chain uses TRBV5-5 with TRBJ2-7; TRBD1 aligns across 9 bases. CDR3 size: 14 residues. Looked up from germline, CDR1 is SGHKS and CDR2 is YYEKEE (reference sequence). V gave up 4 bases and J gave up 2 bases; unmatched junction bases: 4.

The chain couples TRBV5-4 to TRBJ2-2; D is ambiguous. V lost 2 bases and J lost 0, with 5 bases in between. The CDR3 loop spans 14 amino acids. Germline CDR1 and CDR2: SGHNT and YYREEE (reference sequence). CDR3 sequence (DNA): TGTGCCAGCAGCTTTCGATCGAACACCGGGGAGCTGTTTTTT. It codes for CASSFRSNTGELFF.

The rearrangement joins TRBV13 to TRBJ2-7; 7 bases match TRBD1. Trimming removed 2 bases from V and 1 base from J; junction bases left unmatched: 2. CDR3 length: 14 amino acids. Germline V gene sequence: CDR1 PRHDT, CDR2 FYEKMQ (reference sequence). CDR3 sequence (DNA): TGTGCCAGCAGCTTACCAGGGGGATCCTACGAGCAGTACTTC. Protein sequence: CASSLPGGSYEQYF.